Presented here are 20 T cell receptor beta chains from one specimen sequenced in a study of molecular identifiers for immune sequencing clone quantification. Each CDR3 protein gets one entry after TCRdb re-called the PCR reads with MiXCR. Seen here are approximately 550,000 distinct CDR3 sequences, about a quarter observed once, and the top ten hold about 0.75%. The material sequenced was naive CD8+ T cells from blood, with Jurkat cell RNA spiked in. Subset given: FACS-sorted CD8+CD4-CCR7+CD45RA+ naive T cells. The source of these receptors is a human donor in good health. Some libraries in this study had Jurkat cell RNA spiked in.

The V gene is TRBV20-1, the J gene TRBJ2-3; TRBD2 aligns across 13 bases. The CDR3 extends over 20 amino acids. V shed 5 bases and J 6 bases; nucleotides not matched to a gene: 23. Germline loops: CDR1 DFQATT, CDR2 SNEGSKA (reference sequence). DNA for the CDR3: TGCAGTGCTCCCGGTCTTCATATCGGGACTAGCGGGGCCTGGGGGGATACGCAGTATTTT. Its translation is CSAPGLHIGTSGAWGDTQYF.

This clonotype appeared many times. CDR3 sequence reads: CSVDSGAYEQYF. DNA of the CDR3: TGCAGCGTTGACTCGGGAGCTTACGAGCAGTACTTC. The V call is TRBV29-1, the J call TRBJ2-7; D perhaps matches TRBD2 (6 bases). V lost 3 bases and J lost 4, with 10 bases in between. This CDR3 contains 12 residues. Germline V gene data show CDR1 as SQVTM and CDR2 as ANQGSEA.

This clonotype was observed at least ten times. The chain is built from TRBV5-1 and TRBJ2-7; 13 positions match TRBD2. CDR1 and CDR2 (germline): SGHRS, YFSETQ. This CDR3 has 15 amino acids. The V and J ends lost 0 bases and 4 bases, in that order; junction bases with no gene match: 1. The CDR3 DNA sequence: TGCGCCAGCAGCTTGGAACTAGCGGGAGGGTACGAGCAGTACTTC. Its translation is CASSLELAGGYEQYF.

The CDR3 sequence is CSAIGTSESTDTQYF. DNA for the CDR3: TGCAGTGCAATCGGGACTAGCGAGAGCACAGATACGCAGTATTTT. This chain joins TRBV20-1 and TRBJ2-3, with 10 bases that match TRBD2. Germline V gene data show CDR1 as DFQATT and CDR2 as SNEGSKA (reference sequence). With 6 bases clipped from V and 0 bases from J, the junction kept 6 bases outside the gene matches. The CDR3 spans 15 residues.

CDR3 sequence (DNA): TGTGCCAGCAGTGGGGCAGGGATCTACGAGCAGTACTTC. Protein sequence: CASSGAGIYEQYF. The chain is built from TRBV28 and TRBJ2-7; D perhaps matches TRBD1 (5 bases). V was trimmed by 5 bases and J by 3 bases, leaving 11 bases between them. Germline lookup yields CDR1 MDHEN and CDR2 SYDVKM. The CDR3 spans 13 residues.

In regard to this clonotype: At one end, the junction sequence differs from germline, possibly due to a read error. V usage is TRBV4-1 and J usage is TRBJ1-4; unclear D gene. The germline CDR1 and CDR2 sequences are MGHRA and YSYEKL. The CDR3 loop spans 16 amino acids. The CDR3 region is CASSQERNATNEKLFF. CDR3 coding DNA: TGCGCCAGCAGCCAAGAGAGAAATGCAACAAATGAAAAACTGTTTTTT.

This clonotype came up many times. The V and J genes are TRBV7-9 and TRBJ1-4; D unresolved. The CDR3 length is 12 residues. Germline-derived CDR1 and CDR2 are SEHNR and FQNEAQ (reference sequence). Trimming cost V 5 bases and J 7 bases, with 8 bases left between them. Written as DNA, the CDR3 is TGTGCCAGCAGCCCAGTGAGTGAAAAACTGTTTTTT. This encodes CASSPVSEKLFF.

The rearrangement links TRBV7-3 to TRBJ2-6; D tentatively reads TRBD1 or TRBD2 (6 bases each). CDR3 length: 20 residues. The germline V gene encodes CDR1 SGHTA and CDR2 FQGTGA. Trimming stripped 3 bases from V and 1 base from J, with 22 bases between. CDR3 in DNA: TGTGCCAGCAGCTTTACGTCTGGGGGGCGCTCGGTATCTGGGGCCAACGTCCTGACTTTC. Its translation is CASSFTSGGRSVSGANVLTF.

This clonotype was seen only a few times. V is TRBV7-9 and J is TRBJ2-1; D possibly corresponds to TRBD2 (5 bases). V lost 6 bases and J lost 7, with 19 bases in between. The CDR3 has 15 amino acids. The V gene's germline CDR1 is SEHNR and CDR2 FQNEAQ (reference sequence). The CDR3 bases are TGTGCCAGCAGTTCAGATAGACACTGGGAGAATGAGCAGTTCTTC. Its translation: CASSSDRHWENEQFF. Using reference TRBV7-9 and TRBJ2-1 for the parts outside the CDR3, the full variable domain is DTGVSQNPRHKITKRGQNVTFRCDPISEHNRLYWYRQTLGQGPEFLTYFQNEAQLEKSRLLSDRFSAERPKGSFSTLEIQRTEQGDSAMYLCASSSDRHWENEQFFGPGTRLTVL.

This clonotype was counted many times. V usage is TRBV28 and J usage is TRBJ1-5; 7 nucleotides match TRBD1. Germline V gene lookup returns CDR1 MDHEN and CDR2 SYDVKM. The CDR3 length is 15 residues. V lost 6 bases to trimming and J lost 2 bases; unmatched junction nucleotides: 7. This chain's CDR3 is CASRKGAMGNQPQHF. The CDR3 DNA is TGTGCCAGCAGGAAGGGGGCGATGGGCAATCAGCCCCAGCATTTT.

This clonotype was seen a single time. Given a much more abundant clone one base away, this may be a read error. The V gene is TRBV7-9, the J gene TRBJ1-1, with 8 bases aligning to TRBD1. Germline values: CDR1 SEHNR, CDR2 FQNEAQ (reference sequence). CDR3 length: 15 amino acids. CDR3 region: CASSPLTGANTEAYF. The CDR3 region has the DNA TGTGCCAGCAGCCCACTGACAGGGGCGAACACTGAAGCTTACTTT.

This clonotype was recorded at least ten times. The rearrangement links TRBV7-9 to TRBJ2-3, with TRBD2 identical over 14 bases. Germline V gene lookup returns CDR1 SEHNR and CDR2 FQNEAQ (reference sequence). V gave up 5 bases and J gave up 2 bases; unmatched junction bases: 12. CDR3 length: 19 residues. The CDR3 spells CASSPTSGRAELFTDTQYF. The CDR3 DNA is TGTGCCAGCAGCCCGACTAGCGGGAGGGCCGAGTTATTCACAGATACGCAGTATTTT.

There are a few counts of this clonotype. Sequence at one end of the junction differs from germline and may be a read error. This chain connects TRBV20-1 to TRBJ2-2; D remains ambiguous. The CDR3 is made up of 12 amino acids. The germline gives CDR1 DFQATT, CDR2 SNEGSKA (reference sequence). CDR3 region: CGATTVTGELFF. The CDR3, as DNA: TGCGGTGCAACAACAGTAACCGGGGAGCTGTTTTTT.

This clonotype has only a few counts. The chain combines TRBV6-1 with TRBJ2-5, with D possibly being TRBD1 (7 bases). With 7 bases removed from V and 1 base from J, the gap between germline ends came to 28 bases. The germline V gene encodes CDR1 MNHNS and CDR2 SASEGT. CDR3 length: 19 amino acids. The DNA of the CDR3 is TGTGCCAGCAAAGACAGGGAGAGAGAGGAATGGGGACTCCAAGAGACCCAGTACTTC. Amino acids: CASKDREREEWGLQETQYF.

The chain employs TRBV20-1 and TRBJ1-4; the D gene is possibly TRBD1 (6 bases). V was pared by 6 bases and J by 4 bases, with 21 bases between. The CDR3 is 16 amino acids. Germline V gene sequence: CDR1 DFQATT, CDR2 SNEGSKA (reference sequence). In DNA form, the CDR3 reads TGCAGTGCCATACAGGGTTTCGAAATGGATAATGAAAAACTGTTTTTT. This sequence encodes CSAIQGFEMDNEKLFF.

J is TRBJ2-7 and V is TRBV7-9, with 7 bases that match TRBD1. Unmatched junction bases numbered 17, after V lost 5 bases and J lost 4 bases. Germline-derived CDR1 and CDR2 are SEHNR and FQNEAQ (reference sequence). The CDR3 is 17 residues long. CDR3 sequence (DNA): TGTGCCAGCAGCCCTCAACCGGGACAGCCGGGCCAATACGAGCAGTACTTC. This translates into CASSPQPGQPGQYEQYF.

The CDR3 sequence is CASLSTGGTEAFF. The CDR3 DNA is TGTGCCAGCCTCTCGACAGGGGGCACTGAAGCTTTCTTT. The rearrangement joins TRBV7-9 to TRBJ1-1; 9 nucleotides align to TRBD1. Trimming took 8 bases from V and 4 from J; bases not matched to a gene: 5. Germline CDR1 reads SEHNR; CDR2 reads FQNEAQ (reference sequence). The CDR3 spans 13 residues.

The rearrangement uses TRBV27 and TRBJ2-7, with a tentative D call TRBD1 (5 bases). This CDR3 comprises 13 residues. From germline, CDR1 is MNHEY and CDR2 SMNVEV (reference sequence). V was clipped by 5 bases and J by 3 bases, with 11 bases between them. The CDR3 protein is CASSRSGHYEQYF. The CDR3 nucleotides are TGTGCCAGCAGTCGTTCAGGGCACTACGAGCAGTACTTC.

The gene calls are TRBV7-9 and TRBJ2-2; D remains unclear. From germline, CDR1 is SEHNR and CDR2 FQNEAQ (reference sequence). The CDR3 length is 12 residues. V shed 3 bases and J shed 7 bases, with 6 bases lying between them. The CDR3 region has the DNA TGTGCCAGCAGCTTTAGTGGCGGGGAGCTGTTTTTT. Protein sequence: CASSFSGGELFF. Together with reference TRBV7-9 and TRBJ2-2, the CDR3 gives the full variable domain: DTGVSQNPRHKITKRGQNVTFRCDPISEHNRLYWYRQTLGQGPEFLTYFQNEAQLEKSRLLSDRFSAERPKGSFSTLEIQRTEQGDSAMYLCASSFSGGELFFGEGSRLTVL.

This clonotype was counted between two and nine times. The chain links TRBV9 to TRBJ1-1; 9 bases line up with TRBD1. Germline V gene data show CDR1 as SGDLS and CDR2 as YYNGEE. The V gene end was trimmed by 3 bases and the J gene end by 5 bases; junction bases not matched to a gene: 8. The CDR3 is 15 residues long. DNA of the CDR3: TGTGCCAGCAGCGAACAGACAGGGGGTCGAACTGAAGCTTTCTTT. Residues: CASSEQTGGRTEAFF.